This T cell receptor beta chain was retrieved from a study of cytomegalovirus exposure and HLA in healthy donors. Overall study findings and caveats: A missense variant in DCLRE1C was later tied to TCR beta V- and J-gene trimming. Equally common other TCR beta chains were less clonally expanded than HLA-associated ones, a later analysis found.

PCR was performed using 60 Vbeta and 13 Jbeta primers. Some clones are missing from TCRdb's copy, which holds only in-frame ones; the method was immunoSEQ multiplex PCR. The table lists hundreds of thousands of clones, approximately 90% of them singletons. CDR3 size: 15 residues. V gave up 3 bases and J gave up 2 bases; unmatched junction bases: 6. From germline, CDR1 is SGHRS and CDR2 YFSETQ. In regard to this clone: Its specificity is not known.

The sequence came from a woman aged 18-29 years in good health and CMV-seronegative. The sequenced sample was PBMCs. The V gene is TRBV5-1, the J gene TRBJ1-1, with TRBD1 matching over 8 bases. The CDR3 DNA is TGCGCCAGCAGCTCCGACAGGGGTGGAAACACTGAAGCTTTCTTT. It specifies CASSSDRGGNTEAFF.